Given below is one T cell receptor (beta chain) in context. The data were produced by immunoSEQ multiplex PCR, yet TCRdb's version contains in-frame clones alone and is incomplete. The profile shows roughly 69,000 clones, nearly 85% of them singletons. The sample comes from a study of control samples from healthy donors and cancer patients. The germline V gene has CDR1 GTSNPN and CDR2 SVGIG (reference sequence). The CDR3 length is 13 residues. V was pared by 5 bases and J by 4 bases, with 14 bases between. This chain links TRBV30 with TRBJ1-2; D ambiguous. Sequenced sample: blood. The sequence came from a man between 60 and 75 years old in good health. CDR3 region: CAWDPAASYGYTF. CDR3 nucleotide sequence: TGTGCCTGGGATCCGGCGGCAAGCTATGGCTACACCTTC.